These T cell receptor beta chains were read from a single sample in a study of T-cell memory formation after mild COVID-19. TCRdb independently ran MiXCR on the 5' RACE reads; one entry per CDR3 protein. The sample records 250,000 to 300,000 distinct CDR3 sequences, less than 20% being singletons. Sequencing used PBMCs or a T cell subset sorted from them (not recorded which). The receptors were sampled from a man in his late teens or twenties who had mild COVID-19 (a few samples of this study predate the infection). Cell type and time point are not known. CDR3s include the opening cysteine and the closing phenylalanine or tryptophan. D genes are given only for firm matches. Only some rows state a clone size, as once, few, many or a class for expanded clones.

v_gene	abundance	d_gene	j_gene	CDR3nt	CDR3aa
TRBV6-2/TRBV6-3	once	TRBD2	TRBJ2-5	TGTGCCAGCAGTTACTTAGGAGGGAGCGGGGGGCCTCCCGGGACCCAGTACTTC	CASSYLGGSGGPPGTQYF
TRBV4-2	-	TRBD1	TRBJ2-5	TGTGCCAGCATGCGGACAGGGCAAGAGACCCAGTACTTC	CASMRTGQETQYF
TRBV5-4	few	-	TRBJ2-5	TGTGCCAGCAGCTTGGTGGACTCCAAAGAGACCCAGTACTTC	CASSLVDSKETQYF
TRBV6-6	few	TRBD1	TRBJ2-7	TGTGCCAGCAGTTACCCAGGGACAGGGAGAAGCAAGATCTCCTACGAGCAGTACTTC	CASSYPGTGRSKISYEQYF
TRBV6-5	-	-	TRBJ1-6	TGTGCCAGTACATGGCGATTTGTCGGAAATTCACCCCTCCACTTT	CASTWRFVGNSPLHF
TRBV20-1	few	-	TRBJ1-5	TGCAGTGCTAGCGGGGGCCCGGAGCTGCCCCAGCATTTT	CSASGGPELPQHF
TRBV9	few	TRBD2	TRBJ2-3	TGTGCCAGCAGCGTAGTGGCTAGCGGGGCTACAGATACGCAGTATTTT	CASSVVASGATDTQYF
TRBV7-9	-	-	TRBJ2-5	TGTGCCAGCAGCGGAGGGGAGGAAGAGACCCAGTACTTC	CASSGGEEETQYF
TRBV6-2/TRBV6-3	-	-	TRBJ1-5	TGTGCCAGCAGTTACTACCGGACCAGCGATCAGCCCCAGCATTTT	CASSYYRTSDQPQHF
TRBV24-1	few	TRBD2	TRBJ2-2	TGTGCCTCCGTTGTTGGACTAGCGGTTTCAAACACCGGGGAGCTGTTTTTT	CASVVGLAVSNTGELFF
TRBV27	few	-	TRBJ2-7	TGTGCCAGCAGGGGGACTTCCGCCTACGAGCAGTACTTC	CASRGTSAYEQYF
TRBV6-4	many	-	TRBJ2-3	TGTGCCAGCAGTGACAGGGAGACAGATACGCAGTATTTT	CASSDRETDTQYF
TRBV24-1	-	TRBD1	TRBJ2-2	TGTGCCACCAGTGATCCAGGACAGGGGAGGTACACCGGGGAGCTGTTTTTT	CATSDPGQGRYTGELFF
TRBV7-9	many	-	TRBJ2-3	TGTGCCAGCAGCTTAGAAATTGCGGGGGCCAAACATGATACGCAGTATTTT	CASSLEIAGAKHDTQYF
TRBV6-2/TRBV6-3	few	TRBD2	TRBJ2-3	TGTGCCAGCAGTTACTCTGGACTAGCGGAAAGCACAGATACGCAGTATTTT	CASSYSGLAESTDTQYF
TRBV12-3/TRBV12-4	-	-	TRBJ2-7	TGTGCCAGCAGTTCAGGACGGGACTACGAGCAGTACTTC	CASSSGRDYEQYF
TRBV6-5	-	-	TRBJ2-6	TGTGCCAGCGGGGATGTCTCTGGGGCCAACGTCCTGACTTTC	CASGDVSGANVLTF
TRBV19	-	TRBD2	TRBJ2-1	TGTGCCAGTAGTGTGGGTAGCGGGGGGGTGTACAATGAGCAGTTCTTC	CASSVGSGGVYNEQFF
TRBV7-9	-	-	TRBJ1-5	TGTGCCAGCAGCTTAGAGGGGACTCAGCCCCAGCATTTT	CASSLEGTQPQHF
TRBV11-2	few	-	TRBJ2-2	TGTGCCAGCAGGCTCGTGTGGGGGGCCGGGGAGCTGTTTTTT	CASRLVWGAGELFF
TRBV4-2	many	-	TRBJ2-1	TGTGCCAGCAGCCAAGATGTGGCAGGTGTTAACAATGAGCAGTTCTTC	CASSQDVAGVNNEQFF
TRBV5-1	-	TRBD1	TRBJ2-2	TGCGCCAGCAGCTTGATAGGGGGCGCGGACACCGGGGAGCTGTTTTTT	CASSLIGGADTGELFF
TRBV10-3	few	-	TRBJ1-1	TGTGCCATCACATCATCGGAGAACACTGAAGCTTTCTTT	CAITSSENTEAFF
TRBV20-1	few	TRBD2	TRBJ2-5	TGCAGTGCTAGCGGCGGGGGGGCCCAGGAGACCCAGTACTTC	CSASGGGAQETQYF
TRBV6-2/TRBV6-3	-	-	TRBJ2-1	TGTGCCAGCAAATCGTGGCAATACAATGAGCAGTTCTTC	CASKSWQYNEQFF
TRBV4-2	many	TRBD1	TRBJ2-2	TGTGCCAGCAGGACCGGGACAGGGAACACCGGGGAGCTGTTTTTT	CASRTGTGNTGELFF
TRBV29-1	-	-	TRBJ1-2	TGCAGCGTTGATGCAGGGAGTTCGGATGGCTACACCTTC	CSVDAGSSDGYTF
TRBV6-1	-	-	TRBJ2-7	TGTGCCAGCAGTGAAGCAACCGCCAGGGCCTACGAGCAGTACTTC	CASSEATARAYEQYF
TRBV20-1	-	TRBD1	TRBJ2-3	TGCAGTGCTCCGGACAGGGTCAGCACAGATACGCAGTATTTT	CSAPDRVSTDTQYF
TRBV6-5	few	-	TRBJ2-1	TGTGCCAGCAGTTTACTAAGGCCACAGCTTTACAATGAGCAGTTCTTC	CASSLLRPQLYNEQFF
TRBV12-3/TRBV12-4	few	-	TRBJ2-3	TGTGCCAGCAGACCTTCCAGCCCCGGCACAGATACGCAGTATTTT	CASRPSSPGTDTQYF
TRBV11-2	-	TRBD2	TRBJ2-1	TGTGCCAGCAGCTTAGGGACTAGCGGGGGGGCCGAGCAGTTCTTC	CASSLGTSGGAEQFF
TRBV9	-	TRBD2	TRBJ2-7	TGTGCCAGCAGCGTAGGTTCAGCGGGGGTCGAGCAGTACTTC	CASSVGSAGVEQYF
TRBV2	-	TRBD1	TRBJ2-2	TGTTCCAGGGGGAAGGTGAACACCGGGGAGCTGTTTTTT	CSRGKVNTGELFF
TRBV7-9	few	-	TRBJ1-5	TGTGCCAGCAGCTTAGCGGAGGGATTGCCCCAGCATTTT	CASSLAEGLPQHF
TRBV4-3	few	-	TRBJ2-1	TGCGCCAGCAGCCAAGCTTGGGCCATATCCGCTTCCAATGAGCAGTTCTTC	CASSQAWAISASNEQFF
TRBV3-1	-	TRBD1	TRBJ1-6	TGTGCCAGCAGCTTCGACAGGGACTCACCCCTCCACTTT	CASSFDRDSPLHF
TRBV2	-	TRBD1	TRBJ2-4	TGTGCCACCAGACAGGGTATTCGAGATCTCATTCAGTACTTC	CATRQGIRDLIQYF
TRBV4-3	-	TRBD2	TRBJ2-3	TGCGCCAGCAGCCAAGATTTTGGGGGGGACACAGATACGCAGTATTTT	CASSQDFGGDTDTQYF
TRBV5-1	few	-	TRBJ2-3	TGCGCCAGCAGCTCCTGGGCAGCTCCCGGCACAGATACGCAGTATTTT	CASSSWAAPGTDTQYF
TRBV20-1	-	-	TRBJ1-1	TGCAGTGCCCTCCCTACTGAAGCTTTCTTT	CSALPTEAFF
TRBV4-3	few	-	TRBJ2-3	TGCGCCAGCAGCCAAAACTCACATAGCACAGATACGCAGTATTTT	CASSQNSHSTDTQYF
TRBV7-2	-	-	TRBJ2-3	TGTGCCAGCAGCTTAGCCCAGGTCGCAGATACGCAGTATTTT	CASSLAQVADTQYF